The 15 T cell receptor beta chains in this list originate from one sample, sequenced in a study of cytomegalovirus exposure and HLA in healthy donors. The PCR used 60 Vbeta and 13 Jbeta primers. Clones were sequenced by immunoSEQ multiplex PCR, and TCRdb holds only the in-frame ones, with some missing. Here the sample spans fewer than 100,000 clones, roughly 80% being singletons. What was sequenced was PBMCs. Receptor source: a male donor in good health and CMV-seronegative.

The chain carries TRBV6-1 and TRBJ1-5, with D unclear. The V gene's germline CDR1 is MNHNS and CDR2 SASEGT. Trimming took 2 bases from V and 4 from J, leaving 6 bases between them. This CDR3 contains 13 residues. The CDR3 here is CASSELRNQPQHF. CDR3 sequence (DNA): TGTGCCAGCAGTGAACTGAGAAATCAGCCCCAGCATTTT.

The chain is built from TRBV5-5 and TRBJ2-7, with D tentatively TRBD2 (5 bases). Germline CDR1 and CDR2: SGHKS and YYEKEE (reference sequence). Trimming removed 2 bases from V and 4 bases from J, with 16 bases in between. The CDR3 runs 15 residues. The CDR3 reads CASSFRGDHQYEQYF. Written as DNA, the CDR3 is TGTGCCAGCAGCTTTCGGGGAGACCACCAATACGAGCAGTACTTC.

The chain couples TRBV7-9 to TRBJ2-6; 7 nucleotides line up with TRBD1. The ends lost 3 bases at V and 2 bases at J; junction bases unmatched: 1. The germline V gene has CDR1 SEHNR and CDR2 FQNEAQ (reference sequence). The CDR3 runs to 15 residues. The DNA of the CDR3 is TGTGCCAGCAGCTTTACAGGGGCTGGGGCCAACGTCCTGACTTTC. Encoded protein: CASSFTGAGANVLTF.

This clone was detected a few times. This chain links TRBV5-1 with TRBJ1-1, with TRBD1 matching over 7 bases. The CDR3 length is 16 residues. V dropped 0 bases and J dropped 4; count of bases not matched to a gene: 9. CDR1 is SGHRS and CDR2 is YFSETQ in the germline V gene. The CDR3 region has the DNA TGCGCCAGCAGCTTGGGGGGAACAGGGGTTGGCACTGAAGCTTTCTTT. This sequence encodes CASSLGGTGVGTEAFF.

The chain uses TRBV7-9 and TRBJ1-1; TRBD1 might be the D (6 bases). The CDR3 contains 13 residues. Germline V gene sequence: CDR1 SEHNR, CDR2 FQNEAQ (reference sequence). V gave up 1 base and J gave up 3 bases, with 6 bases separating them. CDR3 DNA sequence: TGTGCCAGCAGCTTAGAGGGGGACACTGAAGCTTTCTTT. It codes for CASSLEGDTEAFF.

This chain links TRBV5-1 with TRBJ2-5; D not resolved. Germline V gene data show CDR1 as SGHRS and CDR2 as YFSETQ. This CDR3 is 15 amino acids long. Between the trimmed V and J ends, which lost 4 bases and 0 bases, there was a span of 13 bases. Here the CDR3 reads CASSTMPGYQETQYF. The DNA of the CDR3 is TGCGCCAGCAGCACCATGCCAGGCTACCAAGAGACCCAGTACTTC.

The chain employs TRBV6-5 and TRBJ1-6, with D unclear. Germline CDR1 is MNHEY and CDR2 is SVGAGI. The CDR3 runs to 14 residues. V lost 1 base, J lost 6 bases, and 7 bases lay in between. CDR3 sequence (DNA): TGTGCCAGCAGTTACTTCACAGTTAATTCACCCCTCCACTTT. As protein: CASSYFTVNSPLHF.

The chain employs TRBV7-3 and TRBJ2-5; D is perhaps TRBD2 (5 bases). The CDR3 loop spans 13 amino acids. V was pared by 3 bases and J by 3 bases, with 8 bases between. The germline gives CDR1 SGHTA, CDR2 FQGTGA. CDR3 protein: CASSFGLEETQYF. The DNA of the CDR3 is TGTGCCAGCAGCTTCGGACTGGAAGAGACCCAGTACTTC.

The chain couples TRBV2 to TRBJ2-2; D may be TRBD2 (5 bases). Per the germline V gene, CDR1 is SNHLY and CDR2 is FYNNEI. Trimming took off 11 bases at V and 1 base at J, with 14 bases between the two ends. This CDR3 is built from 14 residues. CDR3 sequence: CAGRPKVNTGELFF. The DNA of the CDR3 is TGTGCCGGGAGACCGAAAGTGAACACCGGGGAGCTGTTTTTT.

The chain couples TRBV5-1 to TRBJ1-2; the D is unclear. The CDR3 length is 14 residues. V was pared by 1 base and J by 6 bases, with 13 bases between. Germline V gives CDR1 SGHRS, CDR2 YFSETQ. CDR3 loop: CASSLTSTMDGYTF. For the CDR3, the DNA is TGCGCCAGCAGCTTGACCTCGACAATGGATGGCTACACCTTC. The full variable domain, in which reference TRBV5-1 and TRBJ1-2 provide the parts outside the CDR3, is KAGVTQTPRYLIKTRGQQVTLSCSPISGHRSVSWYQQTPGQGLQFLFEYFSETQRNKGNFPGRFSGRQFSNSRSEMNVSTLELGDSALYLCASSLTSTMDGYTFGSGTRLTVV.

CDR3 sequence reads: CASRVGEVSHEQYF. The CDR3 region has the DNA TGTGCCAGCAGAGTAGGCGAGGTTTCCCACGAGCAGTACTTC. V and J are TRBV2 and TRBJ2-7; D gene uncertain. Germline V gene sequence: CDR1 SNHLY, CDR2 FYNNEI. CDR3 length equals 14 residues. V lost 6 bases and J 5 bases, leaving 17 bases between the germline ends. The whole variable domain, remainder taken from reference TRBV2 and TRBJ2-7, is EPEVTQTPSHQVTQMGQEVILRCVPISNHLYFYWYRQILGQKVEFLVSFYNNEISEKSEIFDDQFSVERPDGSNFTLKIRSTKLEDSAMYFCASRVGEVSHEQYFGPGTRLTVT.

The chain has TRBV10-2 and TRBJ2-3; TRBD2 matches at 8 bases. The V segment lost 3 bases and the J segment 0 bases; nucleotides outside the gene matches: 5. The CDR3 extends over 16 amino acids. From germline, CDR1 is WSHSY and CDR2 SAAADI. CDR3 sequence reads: CASSDTGGPSTDTQYF. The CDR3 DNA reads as TGCGCCAGCAGTGATACGGGAGGGCCTAGCACAGATACGCAGTATTTT.

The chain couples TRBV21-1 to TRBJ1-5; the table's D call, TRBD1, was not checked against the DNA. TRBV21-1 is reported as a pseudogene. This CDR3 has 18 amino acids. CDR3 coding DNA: TGTGCCAGCAGCAAAGCTAAAGGGGAGACAGGGCGCAATCAGCCCCAGCATTTT. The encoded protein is CASSKAKGETGRNQPQHF.

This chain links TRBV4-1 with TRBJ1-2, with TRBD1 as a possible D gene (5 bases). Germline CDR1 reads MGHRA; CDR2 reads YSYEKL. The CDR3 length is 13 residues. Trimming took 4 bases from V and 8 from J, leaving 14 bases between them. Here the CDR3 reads CASSRGKGSGYTF. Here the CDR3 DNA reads TGCGCCAGCAGCCGAGGAAAGGGGTCCGGCTACACCTTC.

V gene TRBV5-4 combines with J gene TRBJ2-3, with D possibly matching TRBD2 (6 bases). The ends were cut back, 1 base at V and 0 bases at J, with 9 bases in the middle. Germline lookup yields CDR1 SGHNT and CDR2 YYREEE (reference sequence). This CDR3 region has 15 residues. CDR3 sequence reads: CASSLYRGSTDTQYF. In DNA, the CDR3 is TGTGCCAGCAGCTTGTATCGGGGGAGCACAGATACGCAGTATTTT.